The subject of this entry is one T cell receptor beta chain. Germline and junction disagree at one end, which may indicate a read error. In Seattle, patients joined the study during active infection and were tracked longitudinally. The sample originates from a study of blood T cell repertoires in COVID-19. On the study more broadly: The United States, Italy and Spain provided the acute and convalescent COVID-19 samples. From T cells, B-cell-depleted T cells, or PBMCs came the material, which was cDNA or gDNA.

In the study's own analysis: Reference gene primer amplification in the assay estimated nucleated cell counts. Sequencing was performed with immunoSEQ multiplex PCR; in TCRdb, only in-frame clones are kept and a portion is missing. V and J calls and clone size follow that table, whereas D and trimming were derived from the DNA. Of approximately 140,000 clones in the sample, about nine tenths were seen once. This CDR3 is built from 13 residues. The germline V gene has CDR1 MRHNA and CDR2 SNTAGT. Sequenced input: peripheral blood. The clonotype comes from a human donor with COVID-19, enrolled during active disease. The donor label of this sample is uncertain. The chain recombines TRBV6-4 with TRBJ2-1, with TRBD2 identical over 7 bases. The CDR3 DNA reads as TGTGCCAGCAGTCTCCGGGACTACGATGAGCAGTTCTTC. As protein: CASSLRDYDEQFF.